The T cell receptor beta chain under discussion was sequenced for a study of T cell repertoires in cytomegalovirus infection (dated by TCRdb to the late 2010s). Looking at the study overall: Alongside well-studied HLA-B-restricted epitopes, the peptide stimulations were aimed at recently identified HLA-C-restricted CMV epitopes, whose presentation resists viral immunomodulation. Because public TCR beta signatures pointed to carriage of CMV infection together with the matching HLA type, the HLA type of each donor mattered for the analysis.

Sequencing instrument: Illumina HiSeq 1500. TCRdb reran the public reads through fastp at Q25 and MiXCR, keeping productive beta chains. Rows merge per CDR3 protein into single entries with the most common DNA and genes. The sample table contains 550,000 to 850,000 distinct CDR3 sequences; only one count was recorded for around a third of them. Roughly 18% of the sample goes to the ten largest clones. Ends trimmed: V by 2 bases, J by 6 bases; bases unmatched to a gene: 1. Taken from the germline V gene, the CDR1 and CDR2 loops are MNHEY and SVGEGT. The CDR3 measures 16 amino acids from cysteine to phenylalanine. The read is trimmed to its CDR3 DNA, 48 bases read in frame from base 1. This clonotype came up a few times. What antigen it recognizes has not been identified. No per-base quality is available; no much larger clone lies one base away. This specimen's treatment or condition label, per the study, means: in vitro stimulation with specific CMV peptide epitopes to enrich CMV-specific T cells.

The full study reports these points: In both this cohort and an independent 352-donor cohort, the cumulative frequency of public TCR beta family members distinguished carriers of CMV infection plus the relevant HLA type. The ex vivo response was dominated by HLA-C-restricted CMV-specific TCR beta clonotypes, which also provided the single most frequent clonotype in two of eight donors.

The rearrangement combines TRBV6-2 or TRBV6-3 with TRBJ2-1, with 16 junctional bases fitting TRBD2. The receptor comes from a human donor in good health (CMV status not recorded). Some clones in this sample may be carry-over from other donors' samples. This sample comprised cultured PBMCs, obtained from culture after CMV antigen stimulation. The CDR3 in this case is CASSYGTSGGANEQFF. The nucleotides are TGTGCCAGCAGTTACGGGACTAGCGGGGGGGCCAATGAGCAGTTCTTC.